Listed here are 26 T cell receptor beta chains from one sample, sequenced in a study of cytomegalovirus exposure and HLA in healthy donors. In the PCR, 60 Vbeta and 13 Jbeta primers were used. Repertoires were generated with immunoSEQ multiplex PCR, while TCRdb's copy carries only in-frame clones and drops some. The sample records more than 150,000 clones, 84% being singletons. Material for sequencing was PBMCs. These receptors were taken from a girl aged 2 to 9 in good health and CMV-seropositive.

The chain has TRBV19 and TRBJ2-1, with D maybe TRBD1 (5 bases). Trimming pared 6 bases from V and 10 bases from J, leaving 22 bases between. The CDR3 has 15 residues. CDR1 LNHDA and CDR2 SQIVND come from the germline V gene (reference sequence). CDR3 residues: CASSPTSIGQREQFF. The CDR3 nucleotides are TGTGCCAGTAGCCCTACTTCTATTGGACAACGGGAGCAGTTCTTC.

The V gene is TRBV27, the J gene TRBJ1-1; the match to TRBD1 covers 11 bases. The germline V gene encodes CDR1 MNHEY and CDR2 SMNVEV (reference sequence). The CDR3 consists of 17 residues. Trimming removed 6 bases from V and 4 bases from J; junction bases left unmatched: 13. CDR3 coding DNA: TGTGCCAGCAGCCCCAGGACAGGGGGCGTTTTTAGCACTGAAGCTTTCTTT. It yields the protein CASSPRTGGVFSTEAFF.

The CDR3 sequence: CASSLTSGHGQTQYF. CDR3 sequence (DNA): TGTGCCAGCAGCTTAACGTCGGGACACGGGCAGACCCAGTACTTC. This chain joins TRBV7-3 and TRBJ2-5; a weak D match, TRBD1 (6 bases). Germline CDR1 SGHTA, CDR2 FQGTGA. This CDR3 is built from 15 residues. V lost 0 bases, J lost 6 bases, and 14 bases lay in between.

V gene TRBV15 combines with J gene TRBJ2-1; 11 bases are shared with TRBD2. The CDR3 spans 16 residues. V dropped 0 bases and J dropped 6; count of bases not matched to a gene: 4. Germline V gene sequence: CDR1 LNHNV, CDR2 YYDKDF (reference sequence). CDR3 in DNA: TGTGCCACCAGCAGAGATTTAGCGGGAGGGGCCAATGAGCAGTTCTTC. It translates to CATSRDLAGGANEQFF.

V is TRBV7-3 and J is TRBJ2-3, with 12 nucleotides matching TRBD2. V was pared by 3 bases and J by 2 bases, with 6 bases of the junction left unmatched. This CDR3 comprises 17 residues. In germline, CDR1 is SGHTA, CDR2 FQGTGA. CDR3 sequence (DNA): TGTGCCAGCAGCTTGAACGGACTAGCGGGACTCACAGATACGCAGTATTTT. Amino acid sequence: CASSLNGLAGLTDTQYF.

The rearrangement joins TRBV9 to TRBJ1-2; D may be TRBD1 (6 bases). The CDR3 consists of 14 residues. Germline V gene lookup returns CDR1 SGDLS and CDR2 YYNGEE. Trimming left V 4 bases short and J 7 bases short, with 17 bases between. CDR3 in DNA: TGTGCCAGCAGCTCCATGCACAGGGTGACTGGCTACACCTTC. Translation gives CASSSMHRVTGYTF. Full variable domain (missing parts from reference TRBV9 and TRBJ1-2): DSGVTQTPKHLITATGQRVTLRCSPRSGDLSVYWYQQSLDQGLQFLIQYYNGEERAKGNILERFSAQQFPDLHSELNLSSLELGDSALYFCASSSMHRVTGYTFGSGTRLTVV.

This clone is a singleton in its sample. J is TRBJ2-1 and V is TRBV27; TRBD1 agrees at 10 bases. V dropped 6 bases and J dropped 8; count of bases not matched to a gene: 7. Germline loops: CDR1 MNHEY, CDR2 SMNVEV (reference sequence). The CDR3 contains 14 residues. CDR3 in amino acids: CASRGTGEGDEQFF. For the CDR3, the DNA is TGTGCCAGCAGGGGGACAGGGGAGGGCGATGAGCAGTTCTTC.

The chain carries TRBV5-4 and TRBJ2-7; 9 nucleotides line up with TRBD2. Germline-derived CDR1 and CDR2 are SGHNT and YYREEE (reference sequence). V lost 4 bases and J lost 0; bases outside the gene matches: 8. The CDR3 consists of 16 residues. CDR3 nucleotides: TGTGCCAGCAGCCCCGGGACTAGCAGATCCTCCTACGAGCAGTACTTC. Translated, it gives CASSPGTSRSSYEQYF.

V usage is TRBV4-1 and J usage is TRBJ2-5; D gene unclear. Near its end, the DNA agrees better with TRBJ2-7, so the J call may be wrong. The CDR3 consists of 13 residues. CDR1 and CDR2 from the germline V gene are MGHRA and YSYEKL. In DNA form, the CDR3 reads TGCGCCAGCAGCCCCCCCACTCCCCACGAGCAGTACTTC. Its protein is CASSPPTPHEQYF.

V and J are TRBV7-3 and TRBJ2-3; a possible D gene is TRBD1 (5 bases). The germline gives CDR1 SGHTA, CDR2 FQGTGA. The CDR3 has 13 residues. V was clipped by 5 bases and J by 2 bases, with 8 bases between them. The CDR3 DNA is TGTGCCAGCAGCGCGGACATCACAGATACGCAGTATTTT. The encoded protein is CASSADITDTQYF.

The chain carries TRBV29-1 and TRBJ2-7; no firm D call. From germline, CDR1 is SQVTM and CDR2 ANQGSEA. The V gene lost 2 bases and the J gene lost 0 bases, with 8 bases spanning the gap. CDR3 length equals 13 residues. CDR3 bases: TGCAGCGTTGAAAAAGAGAGCTCCTACGAGCAGTACTTC. Protein sequence: CSVEKESSYEQYF.

The CDR3 DNA is TGTGCCTGGAGTGGGAGGCTGCCGAGTACTGAAGCTTTCTTT. It yields the protein CAWSGRLPSTEAFF. This chain joins TRBV30 and TRBJ1-1; D is ambiguous. CDR3 size: 14 residues. Trimming removed 1 base from V and 5 bases from J, with 14 bases in between. Looked up from germline, CDR1 is GTSNPN and CDR2 is SVGIG (reference sequence). Drawing the rest from reference TRBV30 and TRBJ1-1, the complete variable domain is SQTIHQWPATLVQPVGSPLSLECTVEGTSNPNLYWYRQAAGRGLQLLFYSVGIGQISSEVPQNLSASRPQDRQFILSSKKLLLSDSGFYLCAWSGRLPSTEAFFGQGTRLTVV.

This sequence joins TRBV28 and TRBJ2-1; TRBD2 matches 9 bases. In germline, CDR1 is MDHEN, CDR2 SYDVKM. The CDR3 length is 15 residues. V shed 6 bases, J shed 7 bases, and the junction held 10 bases outside the gene matches. The CDR3 loop is CASRTSGRILNEQFF. Here the CDR3 DNA reads TGTGCCAGCAGGACCAGCGGGAGGATCCTGAATGAGCAGTTCTTC.

The chain combines TRBV6-6 with TRBJ1-1; D not resolved. Trimming cost V 6 bases and J 1 base, with 15 bases left between them. The germline CDR1 and CDR2 sequences are MNHNY and SVGAGI (reference sequence). CDR3 length: 15 residues. As DNA, the CDR3 is TGTGCCAGCAGACACCCCGTGGCGGGGAACACTGAAGCTTTCTTT. Amino acid sequence: CASRHPVAGNTEAFF.

The J gene is TRBJ2-1, the V gene TRBV11-3; 12 bases agree with TRBD2. V lost 5 bases to trimming and J lost 6 bases; unmatched junction nucleotides: 11. The germline CDR1 and CDR2 sequences are SGHNT and YENEEA. The CDR3 is 17 amino acids. CDR3 protein: CASSPPSGGAAGNEQFF. DNA of the CDR3: TGTGCCAGCAGCCCCCCTAGCGGGGGGGCCGCGGGCAATGAGCAGTTCTTC.

This clone was detected once. V is TRBV19 and J is TRBJ1-1, with 8 bases fitting TRBD1. V lost 4 bases to trimming and J lost 3 bases; unmatched junction nucleotides: 13. Germline values: CDR1 LNHDA, CDR2 SQIVND (reference sequence). The CDR3 totals 17 residues. The CDR3 DNA reads TGTGCCAGTAGTACCACCGGGACAGGCTTTTTTGACACTGAAGCTTTCTTT. Amino acid sequence: CASSTTGTGFFDTEAFF.

The chain couples TRBV2 to TRBJ1-2, with 9 nucleotides matching TRBD1. Germline V gives CDR1 SNHLY, CDR2 FYNNEI. This CDR3 has 14 amino acids. Trimming took 4 bases from V and 12 from J; bases not matched to a gene: 12. CDR3 in DNA: TGTGCCAGCAGTGCGGACAGGGGTTATGGGGTCGACACCTTC. Translation: CASSADRGYGVDTF.

V gene TRBV7-3 combines with J gene TRBJ2-2; the match to TRBD1 covers 7 bases. The CDR3 totals 16 residues. The trim removed 4 bases at V and 1 base at J, leaving 6 bases unmatched. Germline values: CDR1 SGHTA, CDR2 FQGTGA. DNA for the CDR3: TGTGCCAGCAGCTCACAGGGGCTCGGGAACACCGGGGAGCTGTTTTTT. This sequence encodes CASSSQGLGNTGELFF. The full variable domain, completed using reference TRBV7-3 and TRBJ2-2, is GAGVSQTPSNKVTEKGKYVELRCDPISGHTALYWYRQSLGQGPEFLIYFQGTGAADDSGLPNDRFFAVRPEGSVSTLKIQRTERGDSAVYLCASSSQGLGNTGELFFGEGSRLTVL.

V and J are TRBV19 and TRBJ2-1; TRBD2 agrees at 7 bases. The CDR3 is made up of 15 amino acids. V shed 4 bases and J 0 bases; nucleotides not matched to a gene: 3. Germline CDR1 and CDR2: LNHDA and SQIVND (reference sequence). The CDR3 region is CASSKGGSSYNEQFF. The CDR3 DNA is TGTGCCAGTAGTAAGGGCGGGAGCTCCTACAATGAGCAGTTCTTC.

This clone is a singleton in its sample. The V and J genes are TRBV6-1 and TRBJ2-1; 12 bases fit TRBD2. The CDR3 is made up of 17 amino acids. The germline V gene encodes CDR1 MNHNS and CDR2 SASEGT. The V and J ends lost 1 base and 10 bases, in that order; junction bases with no gene match: 11. The chain's CDR3 is CASSEDPGLAGRGEQFF. CDR3 bases: TGTGCCAGCAGTGAAGATCCGGGACTAGCGGGTCGGGGGGAGCAGTTCTTC.

The CDR3 is CASRTGANTEAFF. The CDR3 DNA sequence: TGTGCCAGCAGGACAGGGGCGAACACTGAAGCTTTCTTT. J is TRBJ1-1 and V is TRBV28; 8 bases match TRBD1. The CDR3 length is 13 residues. Germline V gene sequence: CDR1 MDHEN, CDR2 SYDVKM. The V gene end was trimmed by 6 bases and the J gene end by 1 base; junction bases not matched to a gene: 1.

The genes are TRBV19 and TRBJ1-3, with a possible D match to TRBD1 (5 bases). The ends were cut back, 3 bases at V and 3 bases at J, with 15 bases in the middle. The CDR3 spans 16 residues. Germline CDR1 LNHDA, CDR2 SQIVND (reference sequence). This chain's CDR3 is CASSIFRGIGGNTIYF. In DNA, the CDR3 is TGTGCCAGTAGTATTTTTAGGGGAATCGGTGGAAACACCATATATTTT.

The CDR3 nucleotides read TGCGCCAGCAGCATGGGCGGGACAGGGTACGGCTACACCTTC. Translating gives CASSMGGTGYGYTF. The chain links TRBV5-1 to TRBJ1-2; 9 bases agree with TRBD1. After removal of 4 bases from V and 8 bases from J, the junction contained 9 bases not matched to a gene. Germline lookup yields CDR1 SGHRS and CDR2 YFSETQ. This CDR3 spans 14 amino acids. The whole variable domain, filled in from reference TRBV5-1 and TRBJ1-2, reads KAGVTQTPRYLIKTRGQQVTLSCSPISGHRSVSWYQQTPGQGLQFLFEYFSETQRNKGNFPGRFSGRQFSNSRSEMNVSTLELGDSALYLCASSMGGTGYGYTFGSGTRLTVV.

This chain joins TRBV7-9 and TRBJ2-7, with 8 bases aligning to TRBD2. Germline CDR1 is SEHNR and CDR2 is FQNEAQ (reference sequence). V lost 5 bases to trimming and J lost 4 bases; unmatched junction nucleotides: 10. The CDR3 loop spans 15 amino acids. This CDR3 is CASSTPREGIYEQYF. CDR3 in DNA: TGTGCCAGCAGCACCCCCCGGGAGGGGATATACGAGCAGTACTTC.

The chain has TRBV5-6 and TRBJ2-7; D is unclear. This CDR3 has 13 amino acids. Trimming shortened V by 1 base and J by 2 bases, and 7 bases separated the two germline ends. CDR1 and CDR2 from the germline V gene are SGHDT and YYEEEE. Written as DNA, the CDR3 is TGTGCCAGCAGCTTGTGGCGGACCTACGAGCAGTACTTC. Translated: CASSLWRTYEQYF.

This clone appeared a few times. The chain joins TRBV9 to TRBJ1-1, with D hard to call. The germline V and J ends were trimmed by 3 bases and 11 bases, with 17 bases remaining between them. This CDR3 is built from 13 residues. In germline, CDR1 is SGDLS, CDR2 YYNGEE. This chain's CDR3 is CASSALPRGEAFF. The CDR3 coding sequence is TGTGCCAGCAGCGCCCTTCCCCGGGGAGAGGCTTTCTTT.